This TCR beta chain was captured in a study of early T cells in non-severe SARS-CoV-2 infection. About the research overall: Whole-blood bulk RNA, unsorted, was sequenced, and chains were unpaired.

Study conclusions and caveats: Anti-spike CD8 responses were favored in VDJdb matching, and private and CD4 specificities were missed.

In the library, individual cDNA molecules carried attached unique molecular identifiers. From the 5' RACE reads, TCRdb called clonotypes with MiXCR, one entry per CDR3 protein. The repertoire holds some 91,000 distinct CDR3 sequences, with about 15% as singletons. The germline V gene has CDR1 KGHSH and CDR2 LQKENI. Trimming cost V 2 bases and J 4 bases, with 14 bases left between them. The length of the CDR3 is 16 residues. In regard to this clonotype: Antigen unknown.

Specimen: whole blood. This receptor was taken from an adult who was a healthcare worker with PCR-confirmed SARS-CoV-2 infection or an uninfected control (not recorded which). The chain uses TRBV18 and TRBJ2-2, with no clear D. CDR3: CASSPNALTATGELFF. The CDR3 DNA sequence: TGTGCCAGCTCACCAAATGCGCTGACGGCCACCGGGGAGCTGTTTTTT.